This TCR beta chain was identified during a study of control samples from healthy donors and cancer patients. V lost 6 bases and J 5 bases, leaving 17 bases between the germline ends. The length of the CDR3 is 16 residues. Germline V lookup: CDR1 MDHEN, CDR2 SYDVKM. Clones were sequenced by immunoSEQ multiplex PCR, and TCRdb holds only the in-frame ones, with some missing. The sample holds fewer than 200,000 clones, nearly 90% seen once. Sequencing was done on a sample of blood. The receptor's source is a woman aged 50 to 60 in good health. This chain joins TRBV28 and TRBJ1-6; D is perhaps TRBD1 (5 bases). CDR3 nucleotides: TGTGCCAGCAGAGACGGATGGGGACCAGATAATTCACCCCTCCACTTT. It codes for CASRDGWGPDNSPLHF.